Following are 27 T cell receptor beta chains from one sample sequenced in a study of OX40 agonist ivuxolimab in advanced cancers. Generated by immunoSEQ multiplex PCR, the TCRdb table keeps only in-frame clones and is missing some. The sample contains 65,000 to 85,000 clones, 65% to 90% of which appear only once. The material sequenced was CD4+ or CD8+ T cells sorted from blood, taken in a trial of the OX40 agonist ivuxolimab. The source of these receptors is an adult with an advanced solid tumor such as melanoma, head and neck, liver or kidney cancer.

In nucleotides, the CDR3 is TGTGCCAGCAGGGGGGACTCGGTTTACAATGAGCAGTTCTTC. This sequence encodes CASRGDSVYNEQFF. V usage is TRBV2 and J usage is TRBJ2-1; TRBD2 might be the D (6 bases). V was trimmed by 6 bases and J by 4 bases, leaving 13 bases between them. The CDR3 has 14 residues. CDR1 SNHLY and CDR2 FYNNEI come from the germline V gene. Full variable domain (outside the CDR3, taken from reference TRBV2 and TRBJ2-1): EPEVTQTPSHQVTQMGQEVILRCVPISNHLYFYWYRQILGQKVEFLVSFYNNEISEKSEIFDDQFSVERPDGSNFTLKIRSTKLEDSAMYFCASRGDSVYNEQFFGPGTRLTVL.

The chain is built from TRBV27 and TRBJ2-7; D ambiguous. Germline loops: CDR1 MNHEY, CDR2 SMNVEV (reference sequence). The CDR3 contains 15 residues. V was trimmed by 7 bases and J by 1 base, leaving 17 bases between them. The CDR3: CASTSFLGGSYEQYF. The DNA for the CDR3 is TGTGCCAGCACTTCTTTTTTGGGTGGATCCTACGAGCAGTACTTC.

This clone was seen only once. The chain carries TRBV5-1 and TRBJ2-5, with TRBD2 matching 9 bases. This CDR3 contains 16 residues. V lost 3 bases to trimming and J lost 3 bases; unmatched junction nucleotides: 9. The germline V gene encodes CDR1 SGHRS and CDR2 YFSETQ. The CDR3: CASSWGSLAGKETQYF. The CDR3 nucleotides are TGCGCCAGCAGCTGGGGATCACTAGCGGGCAAAGAGACCCAGTACTTC.

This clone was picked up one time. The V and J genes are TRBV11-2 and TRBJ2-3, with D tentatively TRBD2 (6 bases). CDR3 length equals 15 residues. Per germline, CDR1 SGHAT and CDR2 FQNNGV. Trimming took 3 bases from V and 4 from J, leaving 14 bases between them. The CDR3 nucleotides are TGTGCCAGCAGCTTGTTGGGACTGCTGGCAGATACGCAGTATTTT. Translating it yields CASSLLGLLADTQYF.

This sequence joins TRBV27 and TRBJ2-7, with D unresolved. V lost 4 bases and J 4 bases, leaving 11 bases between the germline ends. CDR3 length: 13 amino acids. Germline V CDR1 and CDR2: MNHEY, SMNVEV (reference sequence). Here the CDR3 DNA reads TGTGCCAGCAGTTCAAGATCATTTTACGAGCAGTACTTC. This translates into CASSSRSFYEQYF.

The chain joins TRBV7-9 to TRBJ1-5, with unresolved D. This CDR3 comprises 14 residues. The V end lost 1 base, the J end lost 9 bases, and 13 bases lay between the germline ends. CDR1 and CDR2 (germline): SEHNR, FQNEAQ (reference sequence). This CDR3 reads CASSLDSNWGPQHF. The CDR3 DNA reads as TGTGCCAGCAGCTTAGACTCGAACTGGGGGCCCCAGCATTTT.

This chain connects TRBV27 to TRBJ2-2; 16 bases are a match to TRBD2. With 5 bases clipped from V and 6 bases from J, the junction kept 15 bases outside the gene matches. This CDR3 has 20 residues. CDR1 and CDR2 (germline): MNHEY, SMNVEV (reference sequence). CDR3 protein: CASSTPGLAGGPFQAGELFF. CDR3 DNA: TGTGCCAGCAGTACCCCGGGACTAGCGGGAGGGCCCTTTCAGGCCGGGGAGCTGTTTTTT.

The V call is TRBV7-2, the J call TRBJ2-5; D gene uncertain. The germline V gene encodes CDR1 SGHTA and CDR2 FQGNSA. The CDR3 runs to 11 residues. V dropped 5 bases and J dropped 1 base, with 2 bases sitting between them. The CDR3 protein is CASSLQETQYF. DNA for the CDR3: TGTGCCAGCAGCCTCCAAGAGACCCAGTACTTC.

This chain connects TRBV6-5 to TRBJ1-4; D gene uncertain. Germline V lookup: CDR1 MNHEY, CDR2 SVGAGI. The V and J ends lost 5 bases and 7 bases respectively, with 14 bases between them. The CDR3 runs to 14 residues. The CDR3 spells CASSLSEVGEKLFF. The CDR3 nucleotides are TGTGCCAGCAGTCTCAGCGAGGTTGGTGAAAAACTGTTTTTT.

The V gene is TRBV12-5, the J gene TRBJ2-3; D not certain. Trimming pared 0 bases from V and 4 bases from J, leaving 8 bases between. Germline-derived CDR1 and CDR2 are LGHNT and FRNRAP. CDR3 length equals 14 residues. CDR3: CASGLVRVADTQYF. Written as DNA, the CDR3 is TGTGCTAGTGGTTTGGTACGTGTAGCAGATACGCAGTATTTT.

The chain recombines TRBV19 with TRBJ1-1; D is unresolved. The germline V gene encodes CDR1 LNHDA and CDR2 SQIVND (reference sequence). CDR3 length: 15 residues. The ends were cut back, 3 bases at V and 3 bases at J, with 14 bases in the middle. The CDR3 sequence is CASSIPQARDTEAFF. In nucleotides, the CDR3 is TGTGCCAGTAGTATCCCCCAGGCCCGGGACACTGAAGCTTTCTTT.

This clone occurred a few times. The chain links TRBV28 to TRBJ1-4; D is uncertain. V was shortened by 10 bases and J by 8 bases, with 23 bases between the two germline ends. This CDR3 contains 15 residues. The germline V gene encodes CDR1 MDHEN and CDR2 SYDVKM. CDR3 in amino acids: CATKPPVGSGEKLFF. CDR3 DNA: TGTGCCACCAAGCCCCCCGTGGGGAGTGGGGAAAAACTGTTTTTT.

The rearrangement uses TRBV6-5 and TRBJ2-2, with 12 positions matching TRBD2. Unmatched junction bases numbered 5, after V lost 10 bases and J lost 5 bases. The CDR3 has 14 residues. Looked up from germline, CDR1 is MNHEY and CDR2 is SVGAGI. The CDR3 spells CAIRTSGVTGELFF. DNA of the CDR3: TGTGCCATTCGGACTAGCGGGGTTACCGGGGAGCTGTTTTTT.

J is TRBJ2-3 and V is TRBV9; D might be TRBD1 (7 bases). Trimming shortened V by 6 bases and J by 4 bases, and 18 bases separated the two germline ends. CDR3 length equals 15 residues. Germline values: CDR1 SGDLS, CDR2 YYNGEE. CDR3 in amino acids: CASTPRGVDADTQYF. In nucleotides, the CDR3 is TGTGCCAGCACCCCCAGGGGGGTAGACGCAGATACGCAGTATTTT.

Here the CDR3 DNA reads TGTGCCAGCAGGCAGGGGGACACTGAAGCTTTCTTT. Its translation is CASRQGDTEAFF. The chain is built from TRBV6-4 and TRBJ1-1, with TRBD1 identical over 7 bases. Trimming removed 6 bases from V and 3 bases from J; junction bases left unmatched: 1. The CDR3 has 12 residues. Germline loops: CDR1 MRHNA, CDR2 SNTAGT.

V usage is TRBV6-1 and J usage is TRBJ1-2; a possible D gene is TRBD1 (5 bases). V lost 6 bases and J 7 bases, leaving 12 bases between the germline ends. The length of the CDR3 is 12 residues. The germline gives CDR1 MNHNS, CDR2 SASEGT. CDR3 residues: CASRFSGGGYTF. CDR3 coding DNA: TGTGCCAGCAGATTCTCGGGGGGTGGCTACACCTTC.

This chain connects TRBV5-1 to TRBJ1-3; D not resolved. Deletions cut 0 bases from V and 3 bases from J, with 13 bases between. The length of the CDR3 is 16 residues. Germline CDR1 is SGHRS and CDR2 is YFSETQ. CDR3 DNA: TGCGCCAGCAGCTTGGGGGTCAGGACCTTTGGAAACACCATATATTTT. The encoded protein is CASSLGVRTFGNTIYF.

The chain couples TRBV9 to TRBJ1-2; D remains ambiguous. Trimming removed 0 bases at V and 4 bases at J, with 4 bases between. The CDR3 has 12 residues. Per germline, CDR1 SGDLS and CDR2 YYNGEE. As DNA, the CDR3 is TGTGCCAGCAGCGTAGATGGCTATGGCTACACCTTC. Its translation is CASSVDGYGYTF. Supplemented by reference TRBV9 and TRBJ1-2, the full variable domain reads DSGVTQTPKHLITATGQRVTLRCSPRSGDLSVYWYQQSLDQGLQFLIQYYNGEERAKGNILERFSAQQFPDLHSELNLSSLELGDSALYFCASSVDGYGYTFGSGTRLTVV.

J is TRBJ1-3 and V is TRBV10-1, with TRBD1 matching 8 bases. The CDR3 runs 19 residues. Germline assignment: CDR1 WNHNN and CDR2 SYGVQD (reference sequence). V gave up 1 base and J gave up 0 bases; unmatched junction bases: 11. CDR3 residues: CASSEYPGTGSFSGNTIYF. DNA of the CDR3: TGCGCCAGCAGTGAGTACCCTGGGACAGGCTCGTTCTCTGGAAACACCATATATTTT.

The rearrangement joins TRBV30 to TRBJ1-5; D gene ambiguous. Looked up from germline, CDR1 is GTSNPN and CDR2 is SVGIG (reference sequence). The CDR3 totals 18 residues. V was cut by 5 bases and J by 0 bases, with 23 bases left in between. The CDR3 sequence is CAWGEAAGRLYSNQPQHF. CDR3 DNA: TGTGCCTGGGGAGAGGCCGCCGGGCGGCTGTATAGCAATCAGCCCCAGCATTTT.

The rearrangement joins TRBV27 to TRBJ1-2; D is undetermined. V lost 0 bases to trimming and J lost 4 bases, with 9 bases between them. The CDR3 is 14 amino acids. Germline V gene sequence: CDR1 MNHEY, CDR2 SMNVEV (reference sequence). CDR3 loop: CASSLSGRSYGYTF. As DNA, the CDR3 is TGTGCCAGCAGTTTATCCGGGCGTAGCTATGGCTACACCTTC.

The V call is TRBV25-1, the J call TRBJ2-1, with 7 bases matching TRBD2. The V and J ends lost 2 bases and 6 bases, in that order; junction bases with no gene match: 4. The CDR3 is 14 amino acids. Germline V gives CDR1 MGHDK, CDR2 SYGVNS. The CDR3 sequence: CASSELSGGNEQFF. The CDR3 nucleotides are TGTGCCAGCAGTGAACTTTCGGGGGGCAATGAGCAGTTCTTC. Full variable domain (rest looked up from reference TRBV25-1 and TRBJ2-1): EADIYQTPRYLVIGTGKKITLECSQTMGHDKMYWYQQDPGMELHLIHYSYGVNSTEKGDLSSESTVSRIRTEHFPLTLESARPSHTSQYLCASSELSGGNEQFFGPGTRLTVL.

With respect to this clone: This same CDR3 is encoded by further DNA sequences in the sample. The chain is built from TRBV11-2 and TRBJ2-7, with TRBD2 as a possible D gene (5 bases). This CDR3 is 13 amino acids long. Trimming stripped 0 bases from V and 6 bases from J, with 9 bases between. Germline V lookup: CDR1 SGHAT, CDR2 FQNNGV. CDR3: CASSLELSGEQYF. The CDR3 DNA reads TGTGCCAGCAGCTTAGAATTGAGCGGCGAGCAGTACTTC.

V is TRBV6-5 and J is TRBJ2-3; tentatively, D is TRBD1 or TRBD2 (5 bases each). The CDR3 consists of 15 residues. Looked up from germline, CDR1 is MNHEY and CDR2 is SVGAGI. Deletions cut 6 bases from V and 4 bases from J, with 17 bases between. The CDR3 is CASRRGTPAPDTQYF. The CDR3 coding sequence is TGTGCCAGCAGACGAGGGACCCCCGCTCCAGATACGCAGTATTTT.

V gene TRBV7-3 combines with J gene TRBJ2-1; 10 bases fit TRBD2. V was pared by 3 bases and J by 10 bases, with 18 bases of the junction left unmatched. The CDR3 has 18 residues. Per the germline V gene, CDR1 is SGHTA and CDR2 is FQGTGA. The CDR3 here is CASSLAGFSGGPSGEQFF. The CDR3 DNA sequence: TGTGCCAGCAGCTTGGCGGGATTTAGCGGGGGGCCGTCTGGGGAGCAGTTCTTC.

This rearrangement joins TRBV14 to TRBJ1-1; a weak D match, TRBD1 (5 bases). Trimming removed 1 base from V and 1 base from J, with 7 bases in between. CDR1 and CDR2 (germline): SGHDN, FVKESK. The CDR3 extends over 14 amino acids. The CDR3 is CASSQGGWNTEAFF. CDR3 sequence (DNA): TGTGCCAGCAGCCAAGGGGGGTGGAACACTGAAGCTTTCTTT.

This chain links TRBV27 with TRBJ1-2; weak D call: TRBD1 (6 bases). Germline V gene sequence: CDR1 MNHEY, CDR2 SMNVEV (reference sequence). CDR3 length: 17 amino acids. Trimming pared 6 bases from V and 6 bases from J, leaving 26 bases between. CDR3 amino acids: CASRNAPTGLRGDGYTF. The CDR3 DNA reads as TGTGCCAGCAGAAATGCGCCGACAGGCCTACGGGGGGATGGCTACACCTTC.